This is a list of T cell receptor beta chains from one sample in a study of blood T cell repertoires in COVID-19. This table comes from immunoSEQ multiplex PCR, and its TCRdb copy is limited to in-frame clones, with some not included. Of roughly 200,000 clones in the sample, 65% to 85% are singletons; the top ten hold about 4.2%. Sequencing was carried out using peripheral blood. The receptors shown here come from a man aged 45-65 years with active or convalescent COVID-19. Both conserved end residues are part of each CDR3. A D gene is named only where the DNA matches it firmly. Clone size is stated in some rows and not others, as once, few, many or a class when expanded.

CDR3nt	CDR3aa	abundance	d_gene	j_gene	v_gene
TGTGCCAGCAGCGCCGGACCGACAGGGTTTATCTCCTACGAGCAGTACTTC	CASSAGPTGFISYEQYF	-	TRBD1	TRBJ2-7	TRBV9
TGTGCCAGCAGCTTATACCGGGAGACTGAAGCTTTCTTT	CASSLYRETEAFF	-	-	TRBJ1-1	TRBV7-9
TGTGCCAGCAGACAACAGGGGGCGCGTGGAAACACCATATATTTT	CASRQQGARGNTIYF	-	TRBD1	TRBJ1-3	TRBV7-2
TGTGCCAGCAGTGAGCGGGGAACCTATAATTCACCCCTCCACTTT	CASSERGTYNSPLHF	-	-	TRBJ1-6	TRBV25-1
TGTGCCAGCAGCGATCCAAAGGGACAGGGGGCGGACACTGAAGCTTTCTTT	CASSDPKGQGADTEAFF	-	TRBD1	TRBJ1-1	TRBV4-2
TGTGCCAGCAGCTTGTGGCGCCGACAAGAAGCTTTCTTT	CASSLWRRQEAFF	few	-	TRBJ1-1	TRBV5-6
TGTGCCAGCAGCGTAATGGAGGGGAGCACAGATACGCAGTATTTT	CASSVMEGSTDTQYF	-	-	TRBJ2-3	TRBV9
TGTGCCAGCCAATCCCGGGACTTGGTCTCTGGAAACACCATATATTTT	CASQSRDLVSGNTIYF	once	-	TRBJ1-3	TRBV18
TGTGCCAGCAGCCTACGGGGTTTTCAGCCCCAGCATTTT	CASSLRGFQPQHF	-	-	TRBJ1-5	TRBV3-1/TRBV3-2
TGTGCCAGCAGCCTTGGAAACACCATATATTTT	CASSLGNTIYF	-	-	TRBJ1-3	TRBV7-9
TGTGCCAGCAGCGCCTCCGCGACAGGGGTCTATGGCTACACCTTC	CASSASATGVYGYTF	-	TRBD1	TRBJ1-2	TRBV7-8
TGTGCCAGCAGCGTCCTACAGGGGCGGAACACTGAAGCTTTCTTT	CASSVLQGRNTEAFF	-	TRBD1	TRBJ1-1	TRBV11-2
TGTGCCAGCAGCGAACCGGGACTAGCGGACTACAATGAGCAGTTCTTC	CASSEPGLADYNEQFF	few	TRBD2	TRBJ2-1	TRBV2
TGCGCCAGCAGCTTGGATAGCAGGGGGATCGACGAGCAGTACTTC	CASSLDSRGIDEQYF	-	TRBD1	TRBJ2-7	TRBV5-1
TGCGCCAGCAGTCTCAATCCGGACAGGATCGACGAAGAGACCCAGTACTTC	CASSLNPDRIDEETQYF	-	TRBD1	TRBJ2-5	TRBV23-1
TGTGCCAGCCCTAAGCCGGACTTCCAAGAGACCCAGTACTTC	CASPKPDFQETQYF	few	-	TRBJ2-5	TRBV6-5
TGTGCCAGCAGCTTGGCTCGACAGGGTAACTATGGCTACACCTTC	CASSLARQGNYGYTF	-	TRBD1	TRBJ1-2	TRBV5-8
TGCGCCAGCAGTGAGTGGCTAGCGGGGGGATATGAGTTCTTC	CASSEWLAGGYEFF	-	TRBD2	TRBJ2-1	TRBV10-1
TGTGCCAGCGGCGACAGGGGCTCTGGAAACACCATATATTTT	CASGDRGSGNTIYF	-	TRBD1	TRBJ1-3	TRBV3-1/TRBV3-2